The entry below gives a single T cell receptor beta chain sequence along with its context. Antigen unknown. The use of a sample-barcoded 5' primer and a J-beta primer mix characterized a second PCR of roughly 6 to 11 cycles. TCRdb ran MiXCR on the 5' RACE reads and lists one entry per CDR3 protein. The sample has about 1.7 million distinct CDR3 sequences, approximately 30% seen once. The germline V gene encodes CDR1 MRHNA and CDR2 SNTAGT. The CDR3 sequence is 15 residues long. J lost 8 bases, V lost 6 bases, and 13 bases had no gene match. The sample, around 10 milliliters of peripheral blood, was drawn from each donor. These data come from a study of blood T cells in healthy people across ages. General observations from the study: It was found that TCR beta diversity correlated strongly with the percentage of naive T cells.

This sequence was found in a woman under 40 in good health. The sequenced material came from blood. The chain recombines TRBV6-4 with TRBJ2-1; 7 positions agree with TRBD1. The CDR3 DNA sequence: TGTGCCAGCAGCAAACAGGGGCTTGGACTCGATGAGCAGTTCTTC. This sequence encodes CASSKQGLGLDEQFF.